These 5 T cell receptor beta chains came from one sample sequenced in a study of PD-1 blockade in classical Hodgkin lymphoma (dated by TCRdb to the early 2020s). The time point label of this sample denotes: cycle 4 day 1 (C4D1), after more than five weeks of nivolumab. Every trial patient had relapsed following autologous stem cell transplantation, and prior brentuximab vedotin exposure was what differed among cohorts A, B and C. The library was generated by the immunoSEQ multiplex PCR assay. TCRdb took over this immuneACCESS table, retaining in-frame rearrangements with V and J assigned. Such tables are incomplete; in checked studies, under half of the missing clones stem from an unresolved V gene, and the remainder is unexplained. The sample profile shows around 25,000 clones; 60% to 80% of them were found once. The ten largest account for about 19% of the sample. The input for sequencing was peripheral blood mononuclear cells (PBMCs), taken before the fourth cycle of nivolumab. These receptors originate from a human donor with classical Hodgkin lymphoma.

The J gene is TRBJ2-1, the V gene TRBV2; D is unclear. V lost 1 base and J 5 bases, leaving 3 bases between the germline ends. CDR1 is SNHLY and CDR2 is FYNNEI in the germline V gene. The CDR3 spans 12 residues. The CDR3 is CASSEGHNEQFF. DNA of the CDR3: TGTGCCAGCAGTGAAGGGCACAATGAGCAGTTCTTC. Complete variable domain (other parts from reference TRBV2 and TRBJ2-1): EPEVTQTPSHQVTQMGQEVILRCVPISNHLYFYWYRQILGQKVEFLVSFYNNEISEKSEIFDDQFSVERPDGSNFTLKIRSTKLEDSAMYFCASSEGHNEQFFGPGTRLTVL.

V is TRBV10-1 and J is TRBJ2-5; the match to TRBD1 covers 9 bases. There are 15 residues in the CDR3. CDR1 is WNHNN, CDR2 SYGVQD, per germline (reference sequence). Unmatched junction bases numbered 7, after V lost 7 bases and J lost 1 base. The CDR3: CASIKTGGPQETQYF. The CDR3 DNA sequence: TGCGCCAGCATTAAGACAGGGGGGCCCCAAGAGACCCAGTACTTC.

The CDR3 DNA follows: TGTGCCAGCAGTTTCCCCGGGGGCGAGCAGTACTTC. Amino acids: CASSFPGGEQYF. This chain uses TRBV28 with TRBJ2-7, with D possibly matching TRBD2 (6 bases). This CDR3 has 12 amino acids. The germline V gene has CDR1 MDHEN and CDR2 SYDVKM. The V end lost 3 bases, the J end lost 6 bases, and 9 bases lay between the germline ends.

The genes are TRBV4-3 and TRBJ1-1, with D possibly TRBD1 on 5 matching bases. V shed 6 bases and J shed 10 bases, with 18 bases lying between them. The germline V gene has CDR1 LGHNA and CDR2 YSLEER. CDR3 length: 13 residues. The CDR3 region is CASRASFRGSAFF. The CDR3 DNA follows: TGCGCCAGCAGAGCCTCATTTAGGGGTTCAGCTTTCTTT.

The CDR3 DNA reads as TGTGCCAGCAGCTTAGCGGCGGTAGGGACCCAGTACTTC. Amino acids: CASSLAAVGTQYF. The chain carries TRBV7-2 and TRBJ2-5; no definite D call. Germline loops: CDR1 SGHTA, CDR2 FQGNSA. The germline V and J ends were trimmed by 0 bases and 7 bases, with 9 bases remaining between them. This CDR3 comprises 13 residues.